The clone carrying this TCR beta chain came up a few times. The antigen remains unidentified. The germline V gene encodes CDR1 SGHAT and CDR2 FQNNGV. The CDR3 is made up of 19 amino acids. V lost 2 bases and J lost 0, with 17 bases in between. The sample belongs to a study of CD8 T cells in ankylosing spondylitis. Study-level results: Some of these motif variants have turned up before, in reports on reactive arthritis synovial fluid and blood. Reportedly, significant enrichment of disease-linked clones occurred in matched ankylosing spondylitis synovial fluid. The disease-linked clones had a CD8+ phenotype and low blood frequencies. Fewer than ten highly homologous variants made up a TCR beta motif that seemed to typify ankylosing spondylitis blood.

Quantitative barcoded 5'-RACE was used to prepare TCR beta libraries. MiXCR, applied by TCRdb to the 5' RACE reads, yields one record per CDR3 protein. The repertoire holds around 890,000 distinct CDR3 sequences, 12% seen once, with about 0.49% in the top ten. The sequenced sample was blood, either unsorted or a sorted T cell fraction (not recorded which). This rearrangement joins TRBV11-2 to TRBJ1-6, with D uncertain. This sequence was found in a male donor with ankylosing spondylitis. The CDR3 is CASSLRGQALSSYNSPLHF. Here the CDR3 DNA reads TGTGCCAGCAGCTTAAGAGGCCAGGCCCTTAGCTCCTATAATTCACCCCTCCACTTT.